A few counts support the clone carrying this T cell receptor beta chain. Its specificity is not known. CDR1 and CDR2 from the germline V gene are SGHTA and FQGNSA. With 3 bases clipped from V and 5 bases from J, the junction kept 7 bases outside the gene matches. The CDR3 covers 15 residues. This record comes from a study of identical twins. Findings and caveats of the study: The study found that models underestimated out-of-frame TCR alpha sharing in monozygotic twins. Less excess twin sharing appeared in beta out-of-frame sequences. Fewer insertions characterized abundant cord blood beta clonotypes, whereas memory repertoires showed none.

One entry per CDR3 protein results from TCRdb running MiXCR on the 5' RACE reads. Of some 500,000 distinct CDR3 sequences in the sample, approximately 22% are singletons; the top ten hold around 0.9%. The sample was also linked to a second study, of T cells expressing NK-cell markers. That study reports: Of CD8+ T cells, about 1.0-8% belonged to dominant NKG2C+ clonotypes in five or six donors.

This TCR was sampled from a woman aged 18-29 years in good health. The chain links TRBV7-2 to TRBJ2-1; 7 nucleotides agree with TRBD2. Material for sequencing was CD4+ T cells sorted from blood. The CDR3 sequence is CASSFTGTTHNEQFF. In DNA, the CDR3 is TGTGCCAGCAGCTTTACCGGGACTACCCACAATGAGCAGTTCTTC.